This TCR beta chain was identified during a study of blood T cells in healthy people across ages. Study results and caveats: TCR beta diversity, measured per million T cells, fell in a roughly linear way with age.

From germline, CDR1 is DFQATT and CDR2 SNEGSKA (reference sequence). J gave up 0 bases and V 0 bases, and 8 bases lay outside the gene matches. The CDR3 has 17 residues. A second PCR, run for roughly 7 to 12 cycles, used a sample-barcoded 5' primer plus a J-beta primer mix. Every cDNA molecule bore a tag from a template-switch adaptor containing 12 random nucleotides. TCRdb re-derived calls from the 5' RACE reads in MiXCR, one entry per CDR3 protein. The table lists hundreds of thousands of distinct CDR3 sequences, 53% of them singletons. This clonotype was counted only a few times. Its antigen is currently unknown.

This chain links TRBV20-1 with TRBJ2-4; 7 bases fit TRBD2. The specimen sequenced was blood. The receptor's source is an elderly man in good health. Here the CDR3 reads CSARDQAGLIAKNIQYF. The CDR3 DNA reads TGCAGTGCTAGAGATCAAGCGGGGCTAATAGCCAAAAACATTCAGTACTTC.